These 31 T cell receptor beta chains were all obtained from the same sample, sequenced in a study of human T cells and chemical hapten exposure. Time point noted: patch test 3, about 24 weeks after DPC sensitization. Treatment noted: therapeutic diphenylcyclopropenone sensitization with weekly scalp DPC. Someone pulled total RNA out of unfractionated whole blood. TCRdb ran MiXCR on the RACE reads and lists one entry per CDR3 protein. The top ten hold around 28% of the sample, which has roughly 38,000 distinct CDR3 sequences, 9.5% seen once. Here the sequenced sample was whole blood, taken in connection with sensitization to the hapten diphenylcyclopropenone (DPC). The source of these receptors is a middle-aged man with alopecia areata. Some clones in this sample may be carry-over from other donors' samples.

This clonotype was counted at least ten times. This chain joins TRBV20-1 and TRBJ2-7; maybe TRBD2 (6 bases). CDR1 DFQATT and CDR2 SNEGSKA come from the germline V gene (reference sequence). The V gene lost 5 bases and the J gene lost 0 bases, with 11 bases spanning the gap. CDR3 length equals 13 residues. The CDR3: CSADPGLSYEQYF. CDR3 in DNA: TGCAGTGCTGACCCGGGACTCTCCTACGAGCAGTACTTC.

This sequence joins TRBV18 and TRBJ2-1, with D perhaps TRBD2 (6 bases). In germline, CDR1 is KGHSH, CDR2 LQKENI. The CDR3 has 13 residues. V shed 4 bases and J shed 12 bases, with 16 bases lying between them. The CDR3 nucleotides are TGTGCCAGCTCACTCCCTCCGGACGGGGGGCAGTTCTTC. This sequence encodes CASSLPPDGGQFF.

This clonotype was seen many times. V and J are TRBV30 and TRBJ1-2, with 10 bases identical to TRBD1. V gave up 4 bases and J gave up 6 bases; unmatched junction bases: 5. The germline V gene has CDR1 GTSNPN and CDR2 SVGIG (reference sequence). This CDR3 comprises 13 residues. The CDR3 here is CAWTRGTGDGYTF. The CDR3 DNA is TGTGCCTGGACCAGGGGGACAGGGGATGGCTACACCTTC.

This clonotype was observed many times. This chain connects TRBV30 to TRBJ2-1; 9 bases line up with TRBD2. The CDR3 totals 16 residues. Germline V gives CDR1 GTSNPN, CDR2 SVGIG (reference sequence). V was clipped by 2 bases and J by 0 bases; unmatched bases: 5. CDR3 sequence (DNA): TGTGCCTGGAGTCCTCTAGCGGGGAGCTCCTACAATGAGCAGTTCTTC. This gives the protein CAWSPLAGSSYNEQFF. Full variable domain (rest looked up from reference TRBV30 and TRBJ2-1): SQTIHQWPATLVQPVGSPLSLECTVEGTSNPNLYWYRQAAGRGLQLLFYSVGIGQISSEVPQNLSASRPQDRQFILSSKKLLLSDSGFYLCAWSPLAGSSYNEQFFGPGTRLTVL.

This clonotype was counted ten times or more. This sequence joins TRBV7-2 and TRBJ2-2; D gene ambiguous. The CDR3 sequence is 15 residues long. Germline V gene lookup returns CDR1 SGHTA and CDR2 FQGNSA. Trimming took off 2 bases at V and 1 base at J, with 8 bases between the two ends. The CDR3 DNA follows: TGTGCCAGCAGCTTAACGGGTCGGAACACCGGGGAGCTGTTTTTT. The encoded protein is CASSLTGRNTGELFF.

This clonotype was seen at least ten times. This chain links TRBV7-2 with TRBJ2-2; a weak D match, TRBD2 (6 bases). The CDR3 loop spans 16 amino acids. Deletions cut 5 bases from V and 0 bases from J, with 13 bases between. Germline V CDR1 and CDR2: SGHTA, FQGNSA. The CDR3 DNA reads as TGTGCCAGCAGCCCCCTGGGACTTCCGAACACCGGGGAGCTGTTTTTT. It encodes CASSPLGLPNTGELFF.

This clonotype appeared a few times. The gene calls are TRBV2 and TRBJ2-2; D may be TRBD2 (5 bases). Germline CDR1 and CDR2: SNHLY and FYNNEI. With 4 bases removed from V and 4 bases from J, the gap between germline ends came to 10 bases. This CDR3 has 14 amino acids. CDR3 sequence (DNA): TGTGCCAGCAGTGTGAGGGATACCACCGGGGAGCTGTTTTTT. It specifies CASSVRDTTGELFF.

This clonotype was seen repeatedly, ten times or more. This rearrangement joins TRBV28 to TRBJ2-7; the D gene is possibly TRBD1 (5 bases). The germline gives CDR1 MDHEN, CDR2 SYDVKM. The V and J ends lost 1 base and 2 bases respectively, with 12 bases between them. This CDR3 spans 15 amino acids. The CDR3 DNA follows: TGTGCCAGCAGTTTATTTTGGGGCGGTGCCTACGAGCAGTACTTC. Translation: CASSLFWGGAYEQYF.

This clonotype was recorded a few times. The genes are TRBV28 and TRBJ2-7, with unresolved D. V was clipped by 7 bases and J by 0 bases, with 10 bases between them. This CDR3 has 13 residues. CDR1 is MDHEN and CDR2 is SYDVKM in the germline V gene. For the CDR3, the DNA is TGTGCCAGCATCGGCACGGGCTCCTACGAGCAGTACTTC. This codes for CASIGTGSYEQYF.

This clonotype was picked up many times. This chain joins TRBV4-3 and TRBJ2-1; D is ambiguous. Per the germline V gene, CDR1 is LGHNA and CDR2 is YSLEER. The CDR3 has 17 amino acids. The ends were cut back, 6 bases at V and 0 bases at J, with 18 bases in the middle. The CDR3: CASSEGSNRYSYNEQFF. The CDR3 bases are TGCGCCAGCAGTGAAGGAAGTAATCGTTACTCCTACAATGAGCAGTTCTTC.

This clonotype has a count of ten or more. The V call is TRBV7-2, the J call TRBJ2-1, with TRBD1 matching 7 bases. Per the germline V gene, CDR1 is SGHTA and CDR2 is FQGNSA. J was trimmed by 6 bases and V by 5 bases; bases with no gene match: 7. This CDR3 contains 14 residues. CDR3 sequence reads: CASSERAGGNEQFF. CDR3 nucleotide sequence: TGTGCCAGCAGCGAGAGGGCAGGGGGCAATGAGCAGTTCTTC. Together with reference TRBV7-2 and TRBJ2-1, the CDR3 gives the full variable domain: GAGVSQSPSNKVTEKGKDVELRCDPISGHTALYWYRQSLGQGLEFLIYFQGNSAPDKSGLPSDRFSAERTGGSVSTLTIQRTQQEDSAVYLCASSERAGGNEQFFGPGTRLTVL.

This clonotype was recorded many times. The chain joins TRBV11-1 to TRBJ2-1; the match to TRBD2 covers 8 bases. CDR1 SGHAT and CDR2 FQDESV come from the germline V gene (reference sequence). The CDR3 loop spans 15 amino acids. The junction had 6 bases not matched to a gene; V was cut back by 8 bases and J by 0 bases. The CDR3 coding sequence is TGTGCCAGCTTCACCGGGACTAGCTCCTACAATGAGCAGTTCTTC. The encoded protein is CASFTGTSSYNEQFF.

On this clonotype: An end of the junction does not agree with germline; a read error may underlie this. This chain uses TRBV28 with TRBJ1-1, with D uncertain. Per the germline V gene, CDR1 is MDHEN and CDR2 is SYDVKM. This CDR3 has 13 residues. CDR3 sequence (DNA): TGTGCCAGCAGTTTAGTACAGAACTCTGAAGCTTTCTTT. It codes for CASSLVQNSEAFF.

In regard to this clonotype: A clone one base away is much larger, so this may be a read error. The chain employs TRBV11-3 and TRBJ2-7; 7 bases agree with TRBD2. CDR1 is SGHNT and CDR2 is YENEEA in the germline V gene. The CDR3 has 13 residues. The CDR3 here is CTSSSASGNEQYF. Written as DNA, the CDR3 is TGTACCAGCAGCTCGGCTAGCGGCAACGAGCAGTACTTC.

This clonotype came up many times. The genes are TRBV12-3 or TRBV12-4 and TRBJ2-7, with D perhaps TRBD1 (6 bases). V was shortened by 5 bases and J by 8 bases, with 16 bases between the two germline ends. The CDR3 spans 13 residues. CDR3 residues: CASSESTGYKQYF. The CDR3 bases are TGTGCCAGCAGTGAATCAACAGGGTACAAGCAGTACTTC.

This clonotype was seen a few times. The gene calls are TRBV10-3 and TRBJ2-6; no definite D call. Germline V gene data show CDR1 as ENHRY and CDR2 as SYGVKD. Trimming removed 5 bases from V and 0 bases from J, with 8 bases in between. The length of the CDR3 is 15 residues. CDR3 loop: CAISYTLSGANVLTF. The CDR3 DNA sequence: TGTGCCATCAGTTATACACTCTCTGGGGCCAACGTCCTGACTTTC.

CDR3 bases: TGTGCCAGCAGCCAAGGGGGACTCATGAGAACTGAAGCTTTCTTT. This codes for CASSQGGLMRTEAFF. The chain has TRBV14 and TRBJ1-1; the D gene is possibly TRBD1 (5 bases). CDR1 SGHDN and CDR2 FVKESK come from the germline V gene. The CDR3 runs 15 residues. V gave up 1 base and J gave up 5 bases, with 14 bases separating them.

This clonotype was counted many times. The V call is TRBV27, the J call TRBJ2-7; D not resolved. The germline V gene has CDR1 MNHEY and CDR2 SMNVEV (reference sequence). The ends were cut back, 7 bases at V and 0 bases at J, with 13 bases in the middle. The CDR3 totals 14 residues. The CDR3 nucleotides read TGTGCCAGCAAATCCGACTTCAACTCCTACGAGCAGTACTTC. Its translation: CASKSDFNSYEQYF.

The chain recombines TRBV30 with TRBJ2-1; TRBD2 matches at 7 bases. The V gene end was trimmed by 0 bases and the J gene end by 8 bases; junction bases not matched to a gene: 7. There are 14 residues in the CDR3. Germline V lookup: CDR1 GTSNPN, CDR2 SVGIG (reference sequence). CDR3 coding DNA: TGTGCCTGGAGTGTACGGGGCGGGAGCTATGAGCAGTTCTTC. Translated: CAWSVRGGSYEQFF.

This clonotype was counted at least ten times. The chain has TRBV28 and TRBJ1-5, with TRBD1 as a possible D gene (5 bases). This CDR3 has 13 residues. The germline gives CDR1 MDHEN, CDR2 SYDVKM. Deletions cut 7 bases from V and 6 bases from J, with 13 bases between. CDR3 sequence: CASINQGSQPQHF. The CDR3 nucleotides are TGTGCCAGCATCAACCAGGGAAGTCAGCCCCAGCATTTT.

This clonotype was counted many times. The CDR3 protein is CASSLPGGRYNEQFF. The DNA for the CDR3 is TGTGCCAGCAGCCTCCCGGGGGGGAGATACAATGAGCAGTTCTTC. The rearrangement links TRBV28 to TRBJ2-1, with 8 positions matching TRBD2. With V trimmed by 6 bases and J by 4 bases, 8 bases remained unmatched. CDR3 size: 15 residues. CDR1 and CDR2 (germline): MDHEN, SYDVKM.

This clonotype has only a few counts. The V gene is TRBV12-3 or TRBV12-4, the J gene TRBJ1-5, with a possible D match to TRBD1 (5 bases). Trimming removed 4 bases from V and 5 bases from J, with 12 bases in between. This CDR3 is 14 amino acids long. In DNA form, the CDR3 reads TGTGCCAGCAGTTCCCTTGGGGGGGATCAGCCCCAGCATTTT. Amino acid sequence: CASSSLGGDQPQHF.

In this sample, this clonotype turned up many times. The chain joins TRBV7-2 to TRBJ2-7; 12 bases match TRBD1. The germline V gene has CDR1 SGHTA and CDR2 FQGNSA. The CDR3 runs to 18 residues. The V segment lost 3 bases and the J segment 2 bases; nucleotides outside the gene matches: 11. The chain's CDR3 is CASSFPGQGALTAYEQYF. CDR3 DNA: TGTGCCAGCAGCTTTCCGGGACAGGGGGCCCTCACCGCCTACGAGCAGTACTTC.

This clonotype was observed at least ten times. The chain links TRBV5-4 to TRBJ1-1, with D hard to call. Germline V gene lookup returns CDR1 SGHNT and CDR2 YYREEE (reference sequence). The CDR3 loop spans 14 amino acids. V was trimmed by 7 bases and J by 2 bases, leaving 15 bases between them. CDR3 region: CASASGFDNTEAFF. The CDR3 region has the DNA TGTGCCAGCGCCAGCGGATTTGACAACACTGAAGCTTTCTTT.

CDR3 loop: CASKRDNTNTGELFF. The CDR3 nucleotides are TGTGCCAGCAAGAGGGACAATACCAACACCGGGGAGCTGTTTTTT. This rearrangement joins TRBV6-2 or TRBV6-3 to TRBJ2-2; D is possibly TRBD1 (6 bases). The CDR3 length is 15 residues. Germline CDR1 MNHEY, CDR2 SVGEGT. The V end was cut by 7 bases, the J end by 2 bases, with 14 bases between.

This clonotype was observed at least ten times. This chain connects TRBV27 to TRBJ1-1; no firm D call. There are 13 residues in the CDR3. V was pared by 2 bases and J by 1 base, with 5 bases between. CDR1 is MNHEY, CDR2 SMNVEV, per germline (reference sequence). CDR3 amino acids: CASSLQGNTEAFF. Here the CDR3 DNA reads TGTGCCAGCAGTTTACAAGGGAACACTGAAGCTTTCTTT.

This clonotype was found many times. This chain uses TRBV20-1 with TRBJ2-1; 8 nucleotides agree with TRBD1. CDR3 length: 13 amino acids. Germline-derived CDR1 and CDR2 are DFQATT and SNEGSKA (reference sequence). The V and J ends lost 5 bases and 7 bases, in that order; junction bases with no gene match: 7. This chain's CDR3 is CSAVGTGKNEQFF. CDR3 in DNA: TGCAGTGCTGTCGGGACAGGAAAGAATGAGCAGTTCTTC.

This clonotype has ten or more counts. The genes are TRBV12-3 or TRBV12-4 and TRBJ1-2; no clear D. This CDR3 has 15 residues. Deletions cut 0 bases from V and 2 bases from J, with 10 bases between. CDR3 sequence: CASSLAPLGNYGYTF. CDR3 coding DNA: TGTGCCAGCAGTTTAGCGCCCTTGGGGAACTATGGCTACACCTTC.

This clonotype was seen only a few times. The chain recombines TRBV20-1 with TRBJ2-1; D gene ambiguous. The V end was cut by 0 bases, the J end by 8 bases, with 14 bases between. Germline V gene sequence: CDR1 DFQATT, CDR2 SNEGSKA (reference sequence). The CDR3 extends over 14 amino acids. The CDR3 loop reads CSARDQRATDEQFF. The CDR3 DNA follows: TGCAGTGCTAGAGATCAACGGGCAACCGATGAGCAGTTCTTC.

This clonotype was seen repeatedly, ten times or more. This CDR3 reads CASSLASPPYEQYF. CDR3 bases: TGTGCCAGCAGTTTGGCGAGCCCTCCCTACGAGCAGTACTTC. This sequence joins TRBV28 and TRBJ2-7; no definite D call. Trimming cost V 3 bases and J 2 bases, with 11 bases left between them. The CDR3 has 14 amino acids. Germline CDR1 reads MDHEN; CDR2 reads SYDVKM.

The chain couples TRBV6-5 to TRBJ1-2, with a tentative D call TRBD1 (5 bases). The CDR3 covers 13 residues. The germline V and J ends were trimmed by 6 bases and 8 bases, with 16 bases remaining between them. Germline assignment: CDR1 MNHEY and CDR2 SVGAGI. This chain's CDR3 is CASRSWGGGGYTF. The DNA of the CDR3 is TGTGCCAGCAGATCCTGGGGCGGCGGGGGCTACACCTTC.